The sequence of this TCR beta chain was determined in a study of shared clonotypes between healthy human individuals. Study-wide results and caveats: Expectations were that clonotype sharing among donors would be affected by sequencing depth.

The CDR3 contains 17 residues. Germline assignment: CDR1 MNHEY and CDR2 SMNVEV (reference sequence). Trimming took 0 bases from V and 6 from J; bases not matched to a gene: 9. CD45RO-negative cells were positively selected for CCR7, leaving out terminally differentiated effector memory CD45RA+ cells. Those who donated, Caucasian adults without exception, all lived in Nashville, Tennessee. Regarding this clone: Its antigen is still unknown.

Genomic DNA per cell subset filled all wells of several immunoSEQ plates. Libraries were prepared by immunoSEQ multiplex PCR; TCRdb keeps only in-frame clonotypes and omits some of them. Here the sample spans about 2.1 million clones, roughly 91% being singletons. The sequencing sample was made of naive CD8+ T cells from PBMCs. This clonotype originated in a man aged 18 to 29 in good health. Some clones in this sample may be carry-over from other donors' samples. The chain recombines TRBV27 with TRBJ2-2; 8 bases are a match to TRBD2. The CDR3 DNA reads as TGTGCCAGCAGTTTATCAGCCGGGACTAGGAGCGCCGGGGAGCTGTTTTTT. Translating it yields CASSLSAGTRSAGELFF.